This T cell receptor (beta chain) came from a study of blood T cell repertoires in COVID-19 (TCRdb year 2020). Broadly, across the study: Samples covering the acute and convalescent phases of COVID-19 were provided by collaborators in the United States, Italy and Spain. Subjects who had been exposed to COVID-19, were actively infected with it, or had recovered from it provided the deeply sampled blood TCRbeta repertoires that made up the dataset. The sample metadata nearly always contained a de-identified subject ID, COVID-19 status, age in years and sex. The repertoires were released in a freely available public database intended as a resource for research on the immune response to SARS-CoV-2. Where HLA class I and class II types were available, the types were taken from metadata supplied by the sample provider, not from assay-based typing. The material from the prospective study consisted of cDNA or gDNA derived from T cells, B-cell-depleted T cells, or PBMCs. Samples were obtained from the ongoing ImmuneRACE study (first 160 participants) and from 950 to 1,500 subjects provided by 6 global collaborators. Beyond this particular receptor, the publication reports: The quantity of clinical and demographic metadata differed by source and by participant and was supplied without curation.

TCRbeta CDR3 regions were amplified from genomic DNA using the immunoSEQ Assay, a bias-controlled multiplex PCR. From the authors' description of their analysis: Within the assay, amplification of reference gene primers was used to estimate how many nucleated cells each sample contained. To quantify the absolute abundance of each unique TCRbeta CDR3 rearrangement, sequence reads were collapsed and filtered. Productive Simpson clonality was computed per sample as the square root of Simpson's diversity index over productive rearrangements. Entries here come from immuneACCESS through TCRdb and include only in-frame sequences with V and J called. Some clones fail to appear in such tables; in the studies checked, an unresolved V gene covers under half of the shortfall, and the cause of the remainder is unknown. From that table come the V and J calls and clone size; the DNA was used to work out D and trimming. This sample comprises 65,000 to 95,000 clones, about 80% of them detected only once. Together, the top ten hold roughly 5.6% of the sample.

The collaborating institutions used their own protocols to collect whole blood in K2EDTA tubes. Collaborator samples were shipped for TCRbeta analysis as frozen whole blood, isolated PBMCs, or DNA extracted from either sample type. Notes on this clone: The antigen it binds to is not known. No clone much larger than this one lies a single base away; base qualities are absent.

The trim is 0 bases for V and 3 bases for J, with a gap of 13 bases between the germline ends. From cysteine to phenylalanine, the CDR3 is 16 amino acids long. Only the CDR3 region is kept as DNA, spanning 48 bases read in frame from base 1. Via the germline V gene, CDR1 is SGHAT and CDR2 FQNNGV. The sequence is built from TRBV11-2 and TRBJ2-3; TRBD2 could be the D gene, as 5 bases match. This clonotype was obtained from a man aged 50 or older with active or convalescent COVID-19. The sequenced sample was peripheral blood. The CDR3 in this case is CASSLDLASITDTQYF. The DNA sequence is TGTGCCAGCAGCTTAGATCTGGCTAGCATTACAGATACGCAGTATTTT.